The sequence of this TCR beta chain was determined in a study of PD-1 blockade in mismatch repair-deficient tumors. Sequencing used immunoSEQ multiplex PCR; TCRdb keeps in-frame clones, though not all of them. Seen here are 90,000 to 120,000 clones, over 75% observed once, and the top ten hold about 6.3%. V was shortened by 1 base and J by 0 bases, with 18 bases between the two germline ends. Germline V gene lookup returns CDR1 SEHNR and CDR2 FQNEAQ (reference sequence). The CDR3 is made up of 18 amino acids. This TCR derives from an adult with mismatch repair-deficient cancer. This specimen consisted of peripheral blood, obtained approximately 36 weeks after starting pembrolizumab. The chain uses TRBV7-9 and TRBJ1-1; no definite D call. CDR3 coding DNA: TGTGCCAGCAGCTTAGTCGGGAGTCTACAGTACATGAACACTGAAGCTTTCTTT. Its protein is CASSLVGSLQYMNTEAFF.